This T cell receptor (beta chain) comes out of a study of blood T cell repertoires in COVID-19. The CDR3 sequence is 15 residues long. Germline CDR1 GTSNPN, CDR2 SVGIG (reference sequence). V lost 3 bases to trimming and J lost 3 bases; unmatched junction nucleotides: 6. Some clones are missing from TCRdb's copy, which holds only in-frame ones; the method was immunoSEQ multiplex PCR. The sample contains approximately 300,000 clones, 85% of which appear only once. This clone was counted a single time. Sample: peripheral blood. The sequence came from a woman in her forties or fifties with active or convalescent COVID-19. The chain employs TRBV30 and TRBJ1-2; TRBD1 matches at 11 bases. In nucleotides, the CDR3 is TGTGCCTGGAGAGATGGACAGGGGGCCTACTATGGCTACACCTTC. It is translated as CAWRDGQGAYYGYTF.